What follows are 10 T cell receptor beta chains derived from one specimen sequenced in a study of radiation and T cells in renal cell carcinoma (dated by TCRdb to about 2020). The library relied on the immunoSEQ multiplex PCR assay. This immuneACCESS table, as held by TCRdb, lists in-frame sequences with V and J called but not all clones. Of the missing ones, under half trace to an unresolved V gene in checked studies; the others have no known cause. Present in this sample are more than 8,500 clones, more than 55% of which were seen just once. The ten largest clonotypes hold approximately 15% of the sample. The sample's time point label, decoded: tumor resected at nephrectomy. The meaning of the sample's treatment or condition label: treatment-naive control, cytoreductive nephrectomy. Sequencing was performed on tumor tissue, taken from a patient whose treatment was nephrectomy without radiotherapy. The receptors originated from a man between 60 and 75 years old with renal cell carcinoma.

V gene TRBV30 combines with J gene TRBJ2-1, with 12 bases that match TRBD2. The V segment lost 2 bases and the J segment 7 bases; nucleotides outside the gene matches: 12. CDR1 is GTSNPN, CDR2 SVGIG, per germline (reference sequence). The CDR3 has 17 amino acids. CDR3 loop: CAWSTSWTSGVQNEQFF. In DNA form, the CDR3 reads TGTGCCTGGAGTACTAGTTGGACTAGCGGGGTACAAAATGAGCAGTTCTTC.

This chain connects TRBV5-1 to TRBJ1-6; no clear D. This CDR3 spans 13 amino acids. Trimming removed 5 bases from V and 7 bases from J, with 10 bases in between. Germline V CDR1 and CDR2: SGHRS, YFSETQ. The CDR3 spells CASSSSENSPLHF. The CDR3 region has the DNA TGCGCCAGCAGTTCCTCTGAGAATTCACCCCTCCACTTT.

V gene TRBV7-9 combines with J gene TRBJ1-1; D gene ambiguous. CDR3 length equals 10 residues. The germline V gene has CDR1 SEHNR and CDR2 FQNEAQ (reference sequence). Trimming removed 8 bases from V and 1 base from J, with 2 bases in between. For the CDR3, the DNA is TGTGCCAGCGGGAACACTGAAGCTTTCTTT. It translates to CASGNTEAFF.

This clone has just one count. V and J are TRBV6-6 and TRBJ1-6, with D perhaps matching TRBD1 (6 bases). The CDR3 contains 14 residues. Trimming cost V 6 bases and J 9 bases, with 15 bases left between them. Germline CDR1 MNHNY, CDR2 SVGAGI (reference sequence). The CDR3 spells CASSLDRTGSPLHF. As DNA, the CDR3 is TGTGCCAGCAGCCTTGACAGGACGGGTTCACCCCTCCACTTT.

This chain connects TRBV9 to TRBJ1-2; possible D gene TRBD1, 6 bases. Deletions cut 0 bases from V and 0 bases from J, with 15 bases between. Germline V gene data show CDR1 as SGDLS and CDR2 as YYNGEE. CDR3 length: 17 amino acids. The CDR3 reads CASSVERTPGANYGYTF. The DNA for the CDR3 is TGTGCCAGCAGCGTAGAACGGACCCCAGGGGCTAACTATGGCTACACCTTC.

The CDR3 coding sequence is TGCGCCAGCAGTGATGGGACGGCAAGAAACACCATATATTTT. Translated, it gives CASSDGTARNTIYF. V gene TRBV10-1 combines with J gene TRBJ1-3; tentative D call: TRBD1 (5 bases). V was shortened by 3 bases and J by 5 bases, with 11 bases between the two germline ends. CDR1 and CDR2 from the germline V gene are WNHNN and SYGVQD (reference sequence). The CDR3 extends over 14 amino acids.

The V gene is TRBV6-1, the J gene TRBJ1-4; D not resolved. This CDR3 has 15 amino acids. Germline lookup yields CDR1 MNHNS and CDR2 SASEGT. Trimming took off 11 bases at V and 0 bases at J, with 16 bases between the two ends. CDR3 DNA: TGTGCCGTCCCACAAGAGAGGCCAACTAATGAAAAACTGTTTTTT. Translation: CAVPQERPTNEKLFF.

V gene TRBV18 combines with J gene TRBJ2-7; unclear D gene. Trimming stripped 6 bases from V and 6 bases from J, with 12 bases between. The CDR3 has 12 amino acids. Germline CDR1 KGHSH, CDR2 LQKENI. This CDR3 reads CASSRTRAEQYF. The CDR3 nucleotides are TGTGCCAGCTCCCGGACCCGAGCCGAGCAGTACTTC.

This chain connects TRBV4-2 to TRBJ1-5, with D uncertain. The CDR3 is 18 amino acids. Trimming pared 5 bases from V and 1 base from J, leaving 21 bases between. The V gene's germline CDR1 is LGHNA and CDR2 YNFKEQ. CDR3 sequence (DNA): TGTGCCAGCAGCGCGCGACCTTCAAGGGCGGGAAGCAATCAGCCCCAGCATTTT. Translated, it gives CASSARPSRAGSNQPQHF.

CDR3 nucleotides: TGTGCCAGCAGCGACGGGACAGGGCGGTCACCCCTCCACTTT. This encodes CASSDGTGRSPLHF. This chain joins TRBV2 and TRBJ1-6, with 9 positions matching TRBD1. From germline, CDR1 is SNHLY and CDR2 FYNNEI. The trim removed 6 bases at V and 10 bases at J, leaving 7 bases unmatched. The CDR3 is 14 residues long.